Listed here are 11 T cell receptor beta chains from one sample, sequenced in a study of CD8+ T cells in alopecia areata (dated by TCRdb to the late 2010s). The sample's time point label is to be understood as: baseline before oral tofacitinib. Library method: the immunoSEQ multiplex PCR assay. To provide template for TCR sequencing, every sample had RNA extracted and reverse transcribed into cDNA. Sourced from immuneACCESS, this table was stored by TCRdb with only in-frame sequences that have V and J called. A share of the clones is absent; for the studies checked, an unresolved V gene accounts for under half, and the remainder has no known explanation. The sample yields roughly 180,000 clones; around 63% were counted once. 1.5% to 2% of the sample belongs to the ten largest clones. The material was CD4+ T cells sorted from blood, obtained at week 0. The source of these receptors is a human donor with alopecia areata.

The V and J genes are TRBV7-3 and TRBJ2-6; tentatively, D is TRBD1 (6 bases). This CDR3 is 17 amino acids long. Germline V lookup: CDR1 SGHTA, CDR2 FQGTGA. V gave up 4 bases and J gave up 0 bases, with 13 bases separating them. The CDR3 sequence: CASSWGQPVSGANVLTF. CDR3 nucleotide sequence: TGTGCCAGCAGCTGGGGACAACCCGTCTCTGGGGCCAACGTCCTGACTTTC.

Here the CDR3 DNA reads TGTGCCTGGAGTAAGGGACAGACCTATGGCTACACCTTC. Translated, it gives CAWSKGQTYGYTF. The V call is TRBV30, the J call TRBJ1-2; 7 bases line up with TRBD1. The J segment lost 4 bases and the V segment lost 2 bases, leaving 4 bases of the junction unmatched. This CDR3 spans 13 amino acids. Looked up from germline, CDR1 is GTSNPN and CDR2 is SVGIG (reference sequence).

This clone has more than one count but fewer than ten. The V gene is TRBV9, the J gene TRBJ2-3; either TRBD1 or TRBD2 may supply D (5 bases each). There are 15 residues in the CDR3. From germline, CDR1 is SGDLS and CDR2 YYNGEE. Trimming shortened V by 3 bases and J by 2 bases, and 13 bases separated the two germline ends. Here the CDR3 reads CASSAGTQNTDTQYF. Here the CDR3 DNA reads TGTGCCAGCAGCGCCGGGACCCAGAACACAGATACGCAGTATTTT.

This clone was seen only a few times. The J gene is TRBJ1-1, the V gene TRBV29-1, with D perhaps matching TRBD1 (6 bases). Trimming shortened V by 3 bases and J by 5 bases, and 16 bases separated the two germline ends. The CDR3 is 14 residues long. Germline CDR1 is SQVTM and CDR2 is ANQGSEA. The CDR3 is CSVEQALGATEAFF. The CDR3 DNA reads as TGCAGCGTTGAGCAGGCCTTGGGGGCAACTGAAGCTTTCTTT.

In its sample, this clone was seen a few times. In nucleotides, the CDR3 is TGCAGCGTTCAGACAGGAGGAGATTCACCCCTCCACTTT. It yields the protein CSVQTGGDSPLHF. The chain uses TRBV29-1 and TRBJ1-6; weak D call: TRBD1 (6 bases). V shed 5 bases and J shed 8 bases, with 13 bases lying between them. The CDR3 length is 13 residues. Germline V lookup: CDR1 SQVTM, CDR2 ANQGSEA.

The rearrangement joins TRBV5-6 to TRBJ2-4, with a possible D match to TRBD2 (5 bases). V lost 4 bases and J 1 base, leaving 9 bases between the germline ends. Germline values: CDR1 SGHDT, CDR2 YYEEEE. CDR3 length equals 14 residues. For the CDR3, the DNA is TGTGCCAGCAGCCTGGGAGCTGCCAAAAACATTCAGTACTTC. Translated: CASSLGAAKNIQYF.

The V call is TRBV6-5, the J call TRBJ2-7; 8 positions agree with TRBD2. The trim removed 4 bases at V and 0 bases at J, leaving 8 bases unmatched. CDR3 size: 16 residues. The germline V gene encodes CDR1 MNHEY and CDR2 SVGAGI. The CDR3 sequence: CASSSVRTSGSYEQYF. The DNA of the CDR3 is TGTGCCAGCAGTTCTGTTCGAACTAGCGGCTCCTACGAGCAGTACTTC.

This clone turned up a few times. The rearrangement joins TRBV7-6 to TRBJ1-5; D gene ambiguous. Germline CDR1 and CDR2: SGHVS and FNYEAQ. The germline V and J ends were trimmed by 1 base and 4 bases, with 11 bases remaining between them. This CDR3 has 15 amino acids. This chain's CDR3 is CASSLEAGFNQPQHF. DNA of the CDR3: TGTGCCAGCAGCTTAGAGGCAGGTTTTAATCAGCCCCAGCATTTT.

The chain is built from TRBV12-5 and TRBJ1-5, with D unresolved. V was trimmed by 4 bases and J by 9 bases, leaving 10 bases between them. The germline V gene has CDR1 LGHNT and CDR2 FRNRAP. There are 12 residues in the CDR3. In DNA form, the CDR3 reads TGTGCTAGTGGTTCGAATGACGGGCCCCAGCATTTT. This encodes CASGSNDGPQHF.

The rearrangement joins TRBV19 to TRBJ1-2, with 7 bases lining up with TRBD1. J gave up 6 bases and V 6 bases, and 13 bases lay outside the gene matches. Germline CDR1 reads LNHDA; CDR2 reads SQIVND (reference sequence). The CDR3 spans 15 residues. The CDR3 sequence is CASRSPARDRHGYTF. The CDR3 DNA reads as TGTGCCAGTAGATCACCAGCCCGGGACAGACATGGCTACACCTTC.

The sample holds a few counts of this clone. The V and J genes are TRBV4-3 and TRBJ1-1; 7 bases are shared with TRBD1. CDR3 length equals 14 residues. V gave up 3 bases and J gave up 10 bases; unmatched junction bases: 11. Germline V lookup: CDR1 LGHNA, CDR2 YSLEER. The CDR3 sequence: CASSHRQGEVIAFF. As DNA, the CDR3 is TGCGCCAGCAGCCATAGACAGGGTGAGGTAATAGCTTTCTTT.